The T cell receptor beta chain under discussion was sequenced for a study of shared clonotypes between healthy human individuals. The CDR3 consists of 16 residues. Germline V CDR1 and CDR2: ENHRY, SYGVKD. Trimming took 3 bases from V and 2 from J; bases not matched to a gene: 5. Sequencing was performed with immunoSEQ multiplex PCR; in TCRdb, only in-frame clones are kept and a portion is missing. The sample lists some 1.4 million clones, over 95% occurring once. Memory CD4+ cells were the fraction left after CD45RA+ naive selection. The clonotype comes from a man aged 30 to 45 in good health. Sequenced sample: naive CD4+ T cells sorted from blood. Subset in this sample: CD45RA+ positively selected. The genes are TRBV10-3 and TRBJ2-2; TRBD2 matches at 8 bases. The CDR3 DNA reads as TGTGCCATCAGTGAACGGGAGGGCCAAAACACCGGGGAGCTGTTTTTT. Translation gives CAISEREGQNTGELFF.